The sequence of this TCR beta chain was determined in a study of identifying expanded T cells in peripheral blood. As for this clone: No antigen is known for it.

Assay used: immunoSEQ multiplex PCR; TCRdb lists only in-frame clones, some missing. Here the sample spans 95,000 or so clones, about 90% being singletons. Study-wide findings and caveats: Differentially abundant clones: around 1.2 between replicates, around 16 at around 14 days, under 25 at four.

This TCR derives from a person aged 18 to 70 in good health. Sequencing input: blood.

CDR3 in amino acids: CASSQVNAGGREGTQYF. CDR3 DNA: TGCGCCAGCAGCCAAGTCAATGCGGGGGGGCGTGAAGGGACCCAGTACTTC. The V and J genes are TRBV4-1 and TRBJ2-5; TRBD2 agrees at 9 bases. The CDR3 is 17 amino acids. Germline V gene lookup returns CDR1 MGHRA and CDR2 YSYEKL. Germline trimming cut 1 base from V and 7 bases from J; bases unmatched to any gene: 13.